This is a list of T cell receptor beta chains from one sample in a study of cytomegalovirus exposure and HLA in healthy donors. TCRdb keeps only in-frame clones here, not all; method: immunoSEQ multiplex PCR. This table holds tens of thousands of clones, about 67% found once. Sequencing used PBMCs. The receptors were sampled from a man aged 25-40 years in good health and CMV-seronegative. CDR3s include the opening cysteine and the closing phenylalanine or tryptophan. A D gene is named only where the DNA matches it firmly. Size values are once, few and many counts, or a class for expanded clones, and some rows have none.

TRBJ1-5 | - | TRBV6-1 | - | TGTGCCAGTTCGAAGGGGTTCGGCAATCAGCCCCAGCATTTT | CASSKGFGNQPQHF
TRBJ2-5 | - | TRBV11-2 | TRBD2 | TGTGCCAGCAGCGAGACTAGCGGGCCATCGTACTTC | CASSETSGPSYF
TRBJ2-5 | few | TRBV30 | - | TGTGCCTGGAGTCAATCGATGGGAGGGGGAGAGACCCAGTACTTC | CAWSQSMGGGETQYF
TRBJ1-1 | - | TRBV7-9 | - | TGTTCCAGCAGCTTGGAGGGGACTGAAGCTTTCTTT | CSSSLEGTEAFF
TRBJ2-6 | - | TRBV11-2 | TRBD1 | TGTGCCAGCAGCTTAGGGGGACAGGGTGGCTCTGGGGCCAACGTCCTGACTTTC | CASSLGGQGGSGANVLTF
TRBJ1-1 | - | TRBV19 | - | TGTGCCAGTAGTGTGGACAGGAACACTGAAGCTTTCTTT | CASSVDRNTEAFF
TRBJ2-1 | - | TRBV29-1 | TRBD1 | TGCAGCGTACAGGGGGCTTTCTACAATGAGCAGTTCTTC | CSVQGAFYNEQFF
TRBJ2-3 | few | TRBV18 | TRBD2 | TGTGCCAGCTCACCACCCCTAGCGGGGGGATCAGATACGCAGTATTTT | CASSPPLAGGSDTQYF
TRBJ1-1 | - | TRBV19 | - | TGTGCCAGTAAGACAGGAGAAGGTTTCACTGAAGCTTTCTTT | CASKTGEGFTEAFF
TRBJ1-6 | - | TRBV7-9 | TRBD1 | TGTGCCAGCAGCTTGTACAGGGGGAAAAATTCACCCCTCCACTTT | CASSLYRGKNSPLHF
TRBJ2-5 | - | TRBV11-2 | TRBD1 | TGTGCCAGCAGCCGGGACAGGGATATTGGGACCCAGTACTTC | CASSRDRDIGTQYF
TRBJ1-1 | few | TRBV7-2 | - | TGTGCCAGCAGCTTACACCCGGGAGGTTACACTGAAGCTTTCTTT | CASSLHPGGYTEAFF
TRBJ1-4 | - | TRBV7-2 | - | TGTGCCAGCAGCGCGGGTTATACGGCAGTGGAAAAACTGTTTTTT | CASSAGYTAVEKLFF
TRBJ2-3 | - | TRBV27 | - | TGTGCCAGCAGTTTATTCGGCACAGATACGCAGTATTTT | CASSLFGTDTQYF
TRBJ2-4 | - | TRBV6-1 | TRBD1 | TGTGCCAGCAGTGAATTAGCCGGGACAGGGTCGGGTAACATTCAGTACTTC | CASSELAGTGSGNIQYF
TRBJ1-2 | - | TRBV7-8 | - | TGTGCCAGCAGCCCCACAGGGTATGGCTACACCTTC | CASSPTGYGYTF
TRBJ2-5 | - | TRBV11-2 | - | TGTGCCAGCAGCTTAGGTGGCAGGGCTTTGGAGACCCAGTACTTC | CASSLGGRALETQYF
TRBJ2-6 | - | TRBV6-5 | - | TGTGCCAGCAGGCCACACAGGGATGGGGCCAACGTCCTGACTTTC | CASRPHRDGANVLTF
TRBJ2-3 | - | TRBV6-1 | - | TGTGCCAGCAGTCCCCCCGCCTCGAGGGATACGCAGTATTTT | CASSPPASRDTQYF
TRBJ2-3 | - | TRBV6-6 | TRBD1 | TGTGCCAGCAGCGGGACAGATACTAGCACAGATACGCAGTATTTT | CASSGTDTSTDTQYF
TRBJ1-6 | - | TRBV19 | - | TGTGCCAGTAGGGCGGCTGCAGATAATTCACCCCTCCACTTT | CASRAAADNSPLHF
TRBJ2-1 | - | TRBV5-1 | TRBD2 | TGCGCCAGCAGCTTTGCCGGGACTAGCGCCAGGAGCTCCTACAATGAGCAGTTCTTC | CASSFAGTSARSSYNEQFF
TRBJ2-7 | - | TRBV7-8 | - | TGTGCCAGCAGCTTAGTAGTGGGCCCCAACTACGAGCAGTACTTC | CASSLVVGPNYEQYF
TRBJ2-2 | - | TRBV9 | TRBD2 | TGTGCCAGCACCCGGGATATAGCGGGCACCGGGACCGGGGAGCTGTTTTTT | CASTRDIAGTGTGELFF
TRBJ1-6 | - | TRBV30 | TRBD1 | TGTGCCTGTGCTCCCGGGACAGACTATAATTCACCCCTCCACTTT | CACAPGTDYNSPLHF
TRBJ2-3 | few | TRBV11-2 | TRBD2 | TGTGCCAGCAGGGGACTAGCGGGGGGACTGGGGGATACGCAGTATTTT | CASRGLAGGLGDTQYF
TRBJ2-7 | - | TRBV28 | TRBD1 | TGTGCCAGCAGCCCTGACAGGGGGGGCTCCTACGAGCAGTACTTC | CASSPDRGGSYEQYF
TRBJ2-3 | - | TRBV7-9 | - | TGTTCCAGCAGTCAACAGGAGTCTACGCAGTATTTT | CSSSQQESTQYF
TRBJ2-7 | - | TRBV4-1 | - | TGCGCCAGCAGCCCCAGGACCGGGAGCTCCTACGAGCAGTACTTC | CASSPRTGSSYEQYF
TRBJ2-3 | medium-sized | TRBV21-1 | - | TGTGCCAGCACCCGGACAAGGACAACAGATACGCAGTATTTT | CASTRTRTTDTQYF
TRBJ2-1 | - | TRBV5-5 | - | TGTGCCAGCAGCTTGGTAACCCTAGCCCGGCTGAATGAGCAGTTCTTC | CASSLVTLARLNEQFF